These T cell receptor beta chains were read from a single sample in a study of T cell responses to AZD1222 COVID-19 vaccine. Produced via immunoSEQ multiplex PCR; TCRdb's table is partial and in-frame only. Of approximately 110,000 clones in the sample, 75% to 90% were seen once. The source material was peripheral blood, sampled 28 days after the second AZD1222 dose. Receptors were obtained from an adult who received the AZD1222 COVID-19 vaccine. Both conserved end residues are part of each CDR3. A D gene is named only where the DNA matches it firmly. Size values are once, few and many counts, or a class for expanded clones, and some rows have none.

j_call v_call d_call clone_size cdr3_nt cdr3_aa
TRBJ2-5 TRBV5-5 NA NA TGTGCCAGCAGGGGGACTGCAGAGACCCAGTACTTC CASRGTAETQYF
TRBJ1-2 TRBV19 TRBD1 NA TGTGCCAGTAGTATATACCCCGGACAGGGCAGTGGCTACACCTTC CASSIYPGQGSGYTF
TRBJ1-3 TRBV27 TRBD1 NA TGTGCCAGCAGTTCAATCCAGGGACAGAACACCATATATTTT CASSSIQGQNTIYF
TRBJ2-2 TRBV6-5 NA few TGTGCCAGCCGGATCGGGGCAGGGATCACCGGGGAGCTGTTTTTT CASRIGAGITGELFF
TRBJ1-5 TRBV5-1 TRBD1 once TGCGCCAGCAGAACAGGGGATAATCAGCCCCAGCATTTT CASRTGDNQPQHF
TRBJ1-2 TRBV10-3 NA NA TGTGCCATCAGTGAGTCGAAAGGGTGGGGTGGCTACACCTTC CAISESKGWGGYTF
TRBJ2-7 TRBV11-3 NA NA TGTGCCAGCAGCTACGGGTTTGCGGGTGAGCAGTACTTC CASSYGFAGEQYF
TRBJ1-5 TRBV6-1 NA NA TGTGCCAGCAGTGACAGGTACAATCAGCCCCAGCATTTT CASSDRYNQPQHF
TRBJ1-5 TRBV19 TRBD1 once TGTGCCAGTAGGGACAGGGGGCGAAGCAATCAGCCCCAGCATTTT CASRDRGRSNQPQHF
TRBJ2-3 TRBV7-9 NA NA TGTGCCAGCAGCTTAGCCGGACAGTCTGATACGCAGTATTTT CASSLAGQSDTQYF
TRBJ2-5 TRBV24-1 TRBD1 NA TGTGCCACCAGTGAGAACCTCGGGACAGCGAAAGAGACCCAGTACTTC CATSENLGTAKETQYF
TRBJ1-1 TRBV29-1 NA NA TGCAGCGTTGTTCGGCAGGGAACTGAAGCTTTCTTT CSVVRQGTEAFF
TRBJ1-6 TRBV4-2 TRBD1 NA TGTGCCAGCAGCCAGGACAGGGAGGGGGATTCACCCCTCCACTTT CASSQDREGDSPLHF
TRBJ1-6 TRBV30 NA NA TGTGCCTGGAACAGAAATTCACCCCTCCACTTT CAWNRNSPLHF
TRBJ1-6 TRBV28 NA NA TGTGCCAGCACCTCTGACAGCAATAATTCACCCCTCCACTTT CASTSDSNNSPLHF
TRBJ2-3 TRBV9 NA NA TGTGCCAGCAGCATACGGCCGTGGGAGAGCACAGATACGCAGTATTTT CASSIRPWESTDTQYF
TRBJ1-5 TRBV6-5 TRBD1 NA TGTGCCAGCAGTTCCTTAGGACAGGTCGATCAGCCCCAGCATTTT CASSSLGQVDQPQHF
TRBJ2-7 TRBV4-2 NA NA TGTGCCAGCAGCCAAGCGGGAAACGAGCAGTACTTC CASSQAGNEQYF
TRBJ1-3 TRBV10-1 TRBD1 NA TGCGCCAGCAGTGACGGACAGGGGGCTGGAAACACCATATATTTT CASSDGQGAGNTIYF
TRBJ2-2 TRBV9 TRBD2 NA TGTGCCAGCAGCGTAGTACTAGCGGGGTTTACCGGGGAGCTGTTTTTT CASSVVLAGFTGELFF
TRBJ1-1 TRBV2 TRBD1 NA TGTGCCAGCAGTTTAAACAGGGGAGACACTGAAGCTTTCTTT CASSLNRGDTEAFF
TRBJ1-6 TRBV5-1 NA few TGCGCCAGCAGCTTGGACAGTTCCTATAATTCACCCCTCCACTTT CASSLDSSYNSPLHF
TRBJ2-7 TRBV29-1 TRBD2 few TGCAGCGTTGTAACTAGCGGGTTATACGAGCAGTACTTC CSVVTSGLYEQYF
TRBJ1-2 TRBV23-1 TRBD1 NA TGCGCCAGCAGTCTGCAGACAGGGAGCCGGGTCTATGGCTACACCTTC CASSLQTGSRVYGYTF
TRBJ2-5 TRBV7-2 NA NA TGTGCCAGCAGCTCAGGACAGCTCTGGGAGACCCAGTACTTC CASSSGQLWETQYF
TRBJ2-2 TRBV19 NA NA TGTGCCAGTAGTACGCAGATAAACACCGGGGAGCTGTTTTTT CASSTQINTGELFF
TRBJ2-2 TRBV10-2 TRBD1 few TGCGCCAGCATAATGGGACAGGGAAACCCCACCGGGGAGCTGTTTTTT CASIMGQGNPTGELFF
TRBJ2-1 TRBV5-1 TRBD2 NA TGCGCCAGCAGCCCGGCGGGAGTTTCCTCCTACAATGAGCAGTTCTTC CASSPAGVSSYNEQFF
TRBJ1-4 TRBV7-8 NA NA TGTGCCAGCAGCTTAGCGCGAGCGGGGGTGGGTGAAAAACTGTTTTTT CASSLARAGVGEKLFF
TRBJ2-3 TRBV4-1 TRBD1 NA TGCGCCAGCAGCCCGGACAGGGAGGGCACAGATACGCAGTATTTT CASSPDREGTDTQYF
TRBJ2-7 TRBV6-1 NA NA TGTGCCAGCAGTGAACTATACAGTTGGTATGAGCAGTACTTC CASSELYSWYEQYF
TRBJ2-1 TRBV3-1/TRBV3-2 NA NA TGTGCCAGCAGCTCTGACCCTCCGACCTACAATGAGCAGTTCTTC CASSSDPPTYNEQFF
TRBJ1-1 TRBV5-4 NA NA TGTGCCAGCAGCTTGGATCAGGGTATGAACACTGAAGCTTTCTTT CASSLDQGMNTEAFF
TRBJ1-1 TRBV4-3 NA NA TGCGCCAGCACCATTTTTGGGGGGGACACTGAAGCTTTCTTT CASTIFGGDTEAFF
TRBJ1-6 TRBV21-1 NA NA TGTGCCAGCAGCAAAAGTCAGGGGCAAGATAATTCACCCCTCCACTTT CASSKSQGQDNSPLHF
TRBJ2-1 TRBV25-1 NA few TGTGCCAGTCTTAACCGGGGCCTGGAGGTCAATGAGCAGTTCTTC CASLNRGLEVNEQFF
TRBJ1-1 TRBV23-1 NA NA TGCGCCAGCAGCCAATCGCCCTATTGGGGGGCTAGCGTGTACACTGAAGCTTTCTTT CASSQSPYWGASVYTEAFF
TRBJ1-5 TRBV3-1/TRBV3-2 NA NA TGTGCCAGCAGTAACAGGGTTAGCAATCAGCCCCAGCATTTT CASSNRVSNQPQHF
TRBJ2-7 TRBV9 NA NA TGTGCCAGCAGCGTAGGGGGGAGCTCCTACGAGCAGTACTTC CASSVGGSSYEQYF
TRBJ2-1 TRBV5-1 NA few TGCGCCAGCAGCTTTCCAGGGGAGGGTGAGCAGTTCTTC CASSFPGEGEQFF
TRBJ1-6 TRBV30 TRBD1 NA TGTGCCTGGAGTGCCCTGGGACAGTATAATTCACCCCTCCACTTT CAWSALGQYNSPLHF
TRBJ1-4 TRBV16 NA NA TGTGCCAGCAGCCAATCGGCCGGGAAGGGGGAAAAACTGTTTTTT CASSQSAGKGEKLFF
TRBJ1-2 TRBV5-8 NA NA TGTGCCAGCAGCCCGGGACAACTGACCCGGGTTGACACTAACTATGGCTACACCTTC CASSPGQLTRVDTNYGYTF
TRBJ1-6 TRBV19 TRBD1 NA TGTGCCAGTAGCACAGGGGCATCTAATTCACCCCTCCACTTT CASSTGASNSPLHF
TRBJ2-3 TRBV7-9 TRBD2 NA TGTGCCAGCAGCTCGCCTATAAGCCTAGCGGACTGGAGCACAGATACGCAGTATTTT CASSSPISLADWSTDTQYF
TRBJ1-3 TRBV11-3 NA NA TGTGCCAGCAGCTTAGATCGAACTGGTCCATCCTTCGCGGACACCATATATTTT CASSLDRTGPSFADTIYF
TRBJ2-2 TRBV3-1/TRBV3-2 NA NA TGTGCCAGCAGCGTCGCCGGAGCCGGGGAGCTGTTTTTT CASSVAGAGELFF
TRBJ2-3 TRBV27 NA NA TGTGCCAGCACCAGGGGACTACCGCTGGATACGCAGTATTTT CASTRGLPLDTQYF
TRBJ1-5 TRBV20-1 NA few TGCAGTGTCCGAGATCAGCCCCAGCATTTT CSVRDQPQHF
TRBJ1-2 TRBV10-3 NA NA TGTGCCATCAGTGAGTCGGAGGTTCGAGGCTACACCTTC CAISESEVRGYTF
TRBJ2-7 TRBV18 TRBD2 NA TGTGCCAGCTCACTTGGGACTAGCGGGGAGCAGTACTTC CASSLGTSGEQYF
TRBJ2-1 TRBV7-2 NA NA TGTGCCAGCAGCTTAGGTGGGCATCGGAGGGATGAGCAGTTCTTC CASSLGGHRRDEQFF
TRBJ1-2 TRBV30 NA NA TGTGCCTGGAGTCATGGAGTGGGAGGCTACACCTTC CAWSHGVGGYTF
TRBJ1-4 TRBV30 NA NA TGTGCCTGGAGTCCTTCTATTTACACTAATGAAAAACTGTTTTTT CAWSPSIYTNEKLFF
TRBJ2-7 TRBV9 NA once TGTGCCAGCAGCGCAGATGGAGCGATCTCCTACGAGCAGTACTTC CASSADGAISYEQYF
TRBJ1-6 TRBV9 NA NA TGTGCCAGCAGCCCCTATGAGTGGGATTCACCCCTCCACTTT CASSPYEWDSPLHF
TRBJ1-2 TRBV7-2 NA NA TGTGCCAGCAGCCCGGGACAACTGAACTATGGCTACACCTTC CASSPGQLNYGYTF
TRBJ1-1 TRBV5-6 NA NA TGTGCCAGCAGCCCAGACAGTTGGACTGAAGCTTTCTTT CASSPDSWTEAFF
TRBJ2-7 TRBV4-2 TRBD2 NA TGTGCCAGCAGCCAAGAAATTGTTTTGGGACTAGCGGGGACCTACGAGCAGTACTTC CASSQEIVLGLAGTYEQYF
TRBJ1-1 TRBV2 NA NA TGTGCCACCGAGGACAGCTTTGCGGGGGGCACTGAAGCTTTCTTT CATEDSFAGGTEAFF